This TCR beta chain was sequenced for a study of blood T cell repertoires in COVID-19. About the study: The study drew acute and convalescent COVID-19 samples from the United States, Italy and Spain. Sample material is recorded as cDNA or gDNA derived from T cells, B-cell-depleted T cells, or PBMCs.

As processed by the authors: Quantification of nucleated cells was approximated via reference gene primer amplification. TCRdb's table, derived via immunoSEQ multiplex PCR, lists solely in-frame clones and lacks some. From that table come the V and J calls and clone size; the DNA was used to work out D and trimming. The sample includes approximately 120,000 clones, 80% of them seen just once. V was shortened by 1 base and J by 8 bases, with 14 bases between the two germline ends. From germline, CDR1 is LGHDT and CDR2 YNNKEL (reference sequence). This CDR3 region has 14 residues. This sequence joins TRBV3-1 (or the pseudogene TRBV3-2) and TRBJ1-2; possible D gene TRBD1, 5 bases. The sequenced material came from peripheral blood. The receptor was isolated from a human donor in a cohort sampled during active or convalescent COVID-19. CDR3 loop: CASSQVPGGAGYTF. As DNA, the CDR3 is TGTGCCAGCAGCCAAGTTCCCGGCGGGGCAGGCTACACCTTC.